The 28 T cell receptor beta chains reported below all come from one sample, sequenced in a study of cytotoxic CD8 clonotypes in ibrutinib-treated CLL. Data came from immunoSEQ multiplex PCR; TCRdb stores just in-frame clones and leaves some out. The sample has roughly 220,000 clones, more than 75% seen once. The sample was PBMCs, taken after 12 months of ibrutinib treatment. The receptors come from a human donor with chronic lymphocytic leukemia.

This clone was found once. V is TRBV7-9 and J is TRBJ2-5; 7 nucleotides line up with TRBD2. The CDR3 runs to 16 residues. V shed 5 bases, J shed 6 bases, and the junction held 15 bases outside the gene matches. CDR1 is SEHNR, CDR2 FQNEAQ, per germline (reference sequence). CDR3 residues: CASSPPGGGPWKTQYF. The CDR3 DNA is TGTGCCAGCAGCCCTCCCGGGGGAGGGCCTTGGAAGACCCAGTACTTC.

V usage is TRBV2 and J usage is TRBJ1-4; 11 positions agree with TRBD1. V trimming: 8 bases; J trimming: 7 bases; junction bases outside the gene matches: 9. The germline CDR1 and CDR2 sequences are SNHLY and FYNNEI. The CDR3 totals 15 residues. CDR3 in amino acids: CASLDPGQGVEKLFF. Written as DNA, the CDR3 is TGTGCCAGCTTAGATCCGGGACAGGGGGTTGAAAAACTGTTTTTT.

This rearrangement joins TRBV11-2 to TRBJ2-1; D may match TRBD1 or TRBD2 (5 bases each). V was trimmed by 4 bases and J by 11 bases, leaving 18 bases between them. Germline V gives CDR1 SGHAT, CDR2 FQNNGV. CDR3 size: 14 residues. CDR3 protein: CASSYQRYGAKQFF. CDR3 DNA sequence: TGTGCCAGCAGCTACCAGAGGTACGGGGCTAAGCAGTTCTTC.

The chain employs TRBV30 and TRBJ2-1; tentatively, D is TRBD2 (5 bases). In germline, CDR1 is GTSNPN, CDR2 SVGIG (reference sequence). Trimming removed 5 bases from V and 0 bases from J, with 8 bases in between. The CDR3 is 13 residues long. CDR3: CAWDGSSYNEQFF. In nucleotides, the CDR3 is TGTGCCTGGGATGGGAGCTCCTACAATGAGCAGTTCTTC. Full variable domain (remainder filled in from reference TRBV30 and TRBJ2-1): SQTIHQWPATLVQPVGSPLSLECTVEGTSNPNLYWYRQAAGRGLQLLFYSVGIGQISSEVPQNLSASRPQDRQFILSSKKLLLSDSGFYLCAWDGSSYNEQFFGPGTRLTVL.

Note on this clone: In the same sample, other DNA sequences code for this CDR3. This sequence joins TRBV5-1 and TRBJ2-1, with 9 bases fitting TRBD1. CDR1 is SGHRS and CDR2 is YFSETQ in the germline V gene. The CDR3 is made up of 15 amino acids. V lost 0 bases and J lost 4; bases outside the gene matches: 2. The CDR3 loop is CASSLAGQGYNEQFF. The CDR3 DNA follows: TGCGCCAGCAGCTTGGCGGGACAGGGTTACAATGAGCAGTTCTTC.

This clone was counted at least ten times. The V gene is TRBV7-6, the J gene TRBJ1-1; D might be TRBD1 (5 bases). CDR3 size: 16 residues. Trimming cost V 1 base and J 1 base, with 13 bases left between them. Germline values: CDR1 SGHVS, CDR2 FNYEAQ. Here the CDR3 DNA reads TGTGCCAGCAGCTTAGGGGCGGGGGATGCGAACACTGAAGCTTTCTTT. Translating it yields CASSLGAGDANTEAFF.

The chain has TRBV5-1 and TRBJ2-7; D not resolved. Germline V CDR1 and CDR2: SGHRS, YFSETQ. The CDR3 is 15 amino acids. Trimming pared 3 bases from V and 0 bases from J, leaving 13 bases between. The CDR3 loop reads CASSWSHMYSYEQYF. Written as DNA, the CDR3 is TGCGCCAGCAGCTGGTCCCACATGTACTCCTACGAGCAGTACTTC.

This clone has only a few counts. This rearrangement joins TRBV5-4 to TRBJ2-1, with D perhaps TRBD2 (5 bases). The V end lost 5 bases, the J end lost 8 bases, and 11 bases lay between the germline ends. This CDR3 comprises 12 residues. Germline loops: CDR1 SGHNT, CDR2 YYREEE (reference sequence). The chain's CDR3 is CASSTRSDEQFF. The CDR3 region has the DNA TGTGCCAGCAGTACCCGTAGCGATGAGCAGTTCTTC.

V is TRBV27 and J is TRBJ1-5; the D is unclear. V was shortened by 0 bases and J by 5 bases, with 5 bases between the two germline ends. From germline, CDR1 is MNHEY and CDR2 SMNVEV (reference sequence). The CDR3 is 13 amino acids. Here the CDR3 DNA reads TGTGCCAGCAGTTTATCGACGGATCAGCCCCAGCATTTT. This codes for CASSLSTDQPQHF.

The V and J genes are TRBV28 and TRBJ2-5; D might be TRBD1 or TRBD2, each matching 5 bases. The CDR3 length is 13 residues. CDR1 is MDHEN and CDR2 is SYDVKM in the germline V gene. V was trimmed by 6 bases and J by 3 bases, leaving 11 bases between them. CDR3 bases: TGTGCCAGCAGGGGGGTAGGGGAAGAGACCCAGTACTTC. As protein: CASRGVGEETQYF.

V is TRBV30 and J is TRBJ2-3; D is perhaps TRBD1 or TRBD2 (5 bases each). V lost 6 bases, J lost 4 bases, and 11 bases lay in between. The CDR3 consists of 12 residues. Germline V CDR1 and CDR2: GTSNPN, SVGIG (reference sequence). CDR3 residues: CACREGPDTQYF. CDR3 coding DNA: TGTGCCTGCCGTGAGGGGCCAGATACGCAGTATTTT.

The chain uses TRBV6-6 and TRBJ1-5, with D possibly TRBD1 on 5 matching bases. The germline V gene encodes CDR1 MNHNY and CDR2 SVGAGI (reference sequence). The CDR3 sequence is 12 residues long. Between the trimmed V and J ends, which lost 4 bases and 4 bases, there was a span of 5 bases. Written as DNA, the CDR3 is TGTGCCAGCAGTTCAGGGAATCAGCCCCAGCATTTT. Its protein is CASSSGNQPQHF.

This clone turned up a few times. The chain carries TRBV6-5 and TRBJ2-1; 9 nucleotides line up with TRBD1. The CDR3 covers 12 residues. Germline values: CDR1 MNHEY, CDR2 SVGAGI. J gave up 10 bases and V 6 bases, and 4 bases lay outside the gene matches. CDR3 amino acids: CASSPTGGEQFF. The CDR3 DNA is TGTGCCAGCAGCCCGACAGGGGGAGAGCAGTTCTTC.

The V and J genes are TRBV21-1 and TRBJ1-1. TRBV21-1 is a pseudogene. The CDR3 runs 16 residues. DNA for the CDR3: TGTGCCAGCAGCAAGAGATTCGAGGGGGGTAGGTCTGAAGCTTTCTTT. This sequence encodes CASSKRFEGGRSEAFF.

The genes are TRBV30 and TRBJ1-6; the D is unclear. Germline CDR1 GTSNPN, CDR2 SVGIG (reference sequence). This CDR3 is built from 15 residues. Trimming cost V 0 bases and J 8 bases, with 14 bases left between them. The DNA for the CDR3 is TGTGCCTGGAGTGTATTGGGTCCTCCGGATTCACCCCTCCACTTT. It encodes CAWSVLGPPDSPLHF.

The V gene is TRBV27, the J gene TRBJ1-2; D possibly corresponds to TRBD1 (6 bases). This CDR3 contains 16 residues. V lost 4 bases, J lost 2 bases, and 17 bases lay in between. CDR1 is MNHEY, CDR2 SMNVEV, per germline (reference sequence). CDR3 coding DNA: TGTGCCAGCAGTTCGGGAGAGGGACACCAAAACTATGGCTACACCTTC. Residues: CASSSGEGHQNYGYTF.

CDR3 nucleotide sequence: TGTGCCAGCAGCCGAACCGGGGCCGGAATTAACTATGGCTACACCTTC. Protein product: CASSRTGAGINYGYTF. The rearrangement uses TRBV5-5 and TRBJ1-2; a possible D gene is TRBD1 (5 bases). Germline CDR1 is SGHKS and CDR2 is YYEKEE (reference sequence). The CDR3 consists of 16 residues. V was cut by 4 bases and J by 1 base, with 17 bases left in between.

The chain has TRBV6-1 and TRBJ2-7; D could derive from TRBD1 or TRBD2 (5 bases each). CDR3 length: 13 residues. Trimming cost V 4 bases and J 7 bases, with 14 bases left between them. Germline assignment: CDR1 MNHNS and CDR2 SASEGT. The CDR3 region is CASSGLGPGEQYF. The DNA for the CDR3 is TGTGCCAGCAGTGGGCTGGGGCCGGGGGAGCAGTACTTC.

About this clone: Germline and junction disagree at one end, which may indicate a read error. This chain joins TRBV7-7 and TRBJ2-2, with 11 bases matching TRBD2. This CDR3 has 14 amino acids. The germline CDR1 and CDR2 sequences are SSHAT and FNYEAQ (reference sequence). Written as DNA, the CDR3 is TGTGCTAGCAGCGTACTAGCGGGAGCCGGGGAGCTGTTTTTT. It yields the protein CASSVLAGAGELFF.

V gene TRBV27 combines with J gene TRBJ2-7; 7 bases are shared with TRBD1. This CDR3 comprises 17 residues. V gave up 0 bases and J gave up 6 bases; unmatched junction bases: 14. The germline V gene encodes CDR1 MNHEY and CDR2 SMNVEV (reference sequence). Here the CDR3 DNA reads TGTGCCAGCAGTTTATCCCTGGGACAGCGCGACGTGGGCGAGCAGTACTTC. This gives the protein CASSLSLGQRDVGEQYF.

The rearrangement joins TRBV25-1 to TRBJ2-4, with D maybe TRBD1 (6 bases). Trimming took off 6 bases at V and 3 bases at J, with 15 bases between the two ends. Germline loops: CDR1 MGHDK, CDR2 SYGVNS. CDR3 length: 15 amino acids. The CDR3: CASSHRETGKNIQYF. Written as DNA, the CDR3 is TGTGCCAGCAGCCACAGGGAAACCGGCAAAAACATTCAGTACTTC.

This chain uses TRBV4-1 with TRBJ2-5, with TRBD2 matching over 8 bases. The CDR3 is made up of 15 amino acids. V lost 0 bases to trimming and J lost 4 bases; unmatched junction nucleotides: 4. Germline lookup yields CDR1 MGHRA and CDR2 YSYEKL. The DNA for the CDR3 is TGCGCCAGCAGCCAAGATGGGGCGGGGGGAGAGACCCAGTACTTC. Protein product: CASSQDGAGGETQYF.

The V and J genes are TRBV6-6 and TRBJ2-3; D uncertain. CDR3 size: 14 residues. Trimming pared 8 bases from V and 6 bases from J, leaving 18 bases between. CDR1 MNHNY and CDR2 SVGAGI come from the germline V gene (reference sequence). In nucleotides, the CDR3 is TGTGCCAGCTCCTCCCTTTCGGGTCGGGATACGCAGTATTTT. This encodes CASSSLSGRDTQYF.

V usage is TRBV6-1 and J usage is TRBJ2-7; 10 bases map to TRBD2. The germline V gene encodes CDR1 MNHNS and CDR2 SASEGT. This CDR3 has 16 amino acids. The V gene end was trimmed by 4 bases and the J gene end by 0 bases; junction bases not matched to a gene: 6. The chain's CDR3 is CASSGGLAQNSYEQYF. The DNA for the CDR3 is TGTGCCAGCAGTGGGGGACTAGCGCAAAACTCCTACGAGCAGTACTTC.

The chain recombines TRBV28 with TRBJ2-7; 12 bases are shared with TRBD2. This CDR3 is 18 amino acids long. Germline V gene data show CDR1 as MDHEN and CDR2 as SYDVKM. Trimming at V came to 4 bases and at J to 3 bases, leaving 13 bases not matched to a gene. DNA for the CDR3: TGTGCCAGCAGTTCGTTAACCTCCGGGACTAGCGGGCACTACGAGCAGTACTTC. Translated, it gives CASSSLTSGTSGHYEQYF.

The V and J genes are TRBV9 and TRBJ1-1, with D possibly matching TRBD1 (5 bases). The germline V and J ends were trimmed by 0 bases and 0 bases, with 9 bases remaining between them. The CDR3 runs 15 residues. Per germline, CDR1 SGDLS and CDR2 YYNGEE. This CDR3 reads CASSVEWGLNTEAFF. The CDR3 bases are TGTGCCAGCAGCGTAGAATGGGGCCTGAACACTGAAGCTTTCTTT. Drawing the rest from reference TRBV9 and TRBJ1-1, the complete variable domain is DSGVTQTPKHLITATGQRVTLRCSPRSGDLSVYWYQQSLDQGLQFLIQYYNGEERAKGNILERFSAQQFPDLHSELNLSSLELGDSALYFCASSVEWGLNTEAFFGQGTRLTVV.

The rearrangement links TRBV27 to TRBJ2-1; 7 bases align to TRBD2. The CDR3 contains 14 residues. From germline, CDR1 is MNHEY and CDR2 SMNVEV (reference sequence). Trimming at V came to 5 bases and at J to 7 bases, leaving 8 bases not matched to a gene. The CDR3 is CASSTLGGANEQFF. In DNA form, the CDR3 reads TGTGCCAGCAGTACTTTGGGAGGGGCGAATGAGCAGTTCTTC.

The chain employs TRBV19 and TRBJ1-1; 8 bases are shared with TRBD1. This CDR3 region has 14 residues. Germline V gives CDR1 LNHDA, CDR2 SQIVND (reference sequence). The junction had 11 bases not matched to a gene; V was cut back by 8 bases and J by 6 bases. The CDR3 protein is CASRQLDRVAEAFF. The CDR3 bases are TGTGCCAGTCGACAACTGGACAGGGTCGCTGAAGCTTTCTTT.